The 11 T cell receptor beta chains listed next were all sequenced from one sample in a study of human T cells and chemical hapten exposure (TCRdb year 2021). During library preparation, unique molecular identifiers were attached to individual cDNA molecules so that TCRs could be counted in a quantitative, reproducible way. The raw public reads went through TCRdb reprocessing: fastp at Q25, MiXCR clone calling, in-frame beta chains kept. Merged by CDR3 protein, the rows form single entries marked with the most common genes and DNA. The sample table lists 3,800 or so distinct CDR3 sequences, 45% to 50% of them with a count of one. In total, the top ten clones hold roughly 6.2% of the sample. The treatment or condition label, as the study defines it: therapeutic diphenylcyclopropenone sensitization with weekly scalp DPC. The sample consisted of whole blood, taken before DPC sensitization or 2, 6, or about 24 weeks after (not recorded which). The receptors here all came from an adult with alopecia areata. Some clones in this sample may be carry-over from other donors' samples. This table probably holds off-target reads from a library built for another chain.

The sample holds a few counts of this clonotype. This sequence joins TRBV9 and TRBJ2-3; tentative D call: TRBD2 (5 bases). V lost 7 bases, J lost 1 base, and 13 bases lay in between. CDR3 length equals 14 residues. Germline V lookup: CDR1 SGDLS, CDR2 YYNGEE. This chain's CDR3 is CASSAGEGTDTQYF. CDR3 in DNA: TGTGCCAGCTCGGCGGGTGAGGGCACAGATACGCAGTATTTT. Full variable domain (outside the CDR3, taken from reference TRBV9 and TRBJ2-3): DSGVTQTPKHLITATGQRVTLRCSPRSGDLSVYWYQQSLDQGLQFLIQYYNGEERAKGNILERFSAQQFPDLHSELNLSSLELGDSALYFCASSAGEGTDTQYFGPGTRLTVL.

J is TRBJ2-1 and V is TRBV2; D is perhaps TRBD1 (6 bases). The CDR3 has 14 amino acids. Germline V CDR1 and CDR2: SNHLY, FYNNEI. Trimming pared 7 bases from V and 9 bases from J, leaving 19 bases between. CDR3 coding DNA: TGTGCCAGCAACGGACAGTGGGGCTTGGTTGAGCAGTTCTTC. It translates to CASNGQWGLVEQFF.

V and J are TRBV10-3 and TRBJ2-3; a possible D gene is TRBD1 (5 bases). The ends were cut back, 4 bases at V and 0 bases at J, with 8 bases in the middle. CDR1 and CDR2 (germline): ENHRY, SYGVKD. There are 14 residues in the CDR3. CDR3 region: CAISGQTSTDTQYF. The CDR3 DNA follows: TGTGCCATCAGTGGACAGACTAGCACAGATACGCAGTATTTT.

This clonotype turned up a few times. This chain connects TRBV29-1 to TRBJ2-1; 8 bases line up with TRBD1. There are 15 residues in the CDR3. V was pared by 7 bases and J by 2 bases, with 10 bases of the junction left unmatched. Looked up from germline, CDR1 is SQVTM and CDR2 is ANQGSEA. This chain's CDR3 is CSAATGTGAYNEQFF. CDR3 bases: TGCAGCGCCGCCACCGGGACAGGAGCCTACAATGAGCAGTTCTTC.

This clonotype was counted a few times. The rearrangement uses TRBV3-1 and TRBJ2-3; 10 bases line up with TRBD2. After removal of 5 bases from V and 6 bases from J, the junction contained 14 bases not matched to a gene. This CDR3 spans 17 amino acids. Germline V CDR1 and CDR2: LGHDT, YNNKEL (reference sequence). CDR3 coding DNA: TGTGCCAGCAGCGACAGTTTAGCGGGGGGCCGTCGGGATACGCAGTATTTT. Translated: CASSDSLAGGRRDTQYF.

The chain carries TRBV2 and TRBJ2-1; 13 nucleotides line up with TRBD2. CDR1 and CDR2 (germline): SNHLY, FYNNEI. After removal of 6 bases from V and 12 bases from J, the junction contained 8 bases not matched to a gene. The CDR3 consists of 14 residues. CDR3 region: CASSSTSGGPRQFF. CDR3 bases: TGTGCCAGCAGCTCGACTAGCGGGGGGCCCCGGCAGTTCTTC.

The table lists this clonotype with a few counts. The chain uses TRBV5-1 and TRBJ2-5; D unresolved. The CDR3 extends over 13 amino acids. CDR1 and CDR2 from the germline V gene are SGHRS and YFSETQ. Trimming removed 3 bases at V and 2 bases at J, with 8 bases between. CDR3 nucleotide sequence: TGCGCCAGCAGCTCGGATATACAAGAGACCCAGTACTTC. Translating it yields CASSSDIQETQYF.

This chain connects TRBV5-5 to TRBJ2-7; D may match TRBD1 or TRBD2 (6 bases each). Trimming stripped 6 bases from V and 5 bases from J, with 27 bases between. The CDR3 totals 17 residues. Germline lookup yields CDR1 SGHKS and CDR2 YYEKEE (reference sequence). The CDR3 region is CASIFQGSGYALDEQYF. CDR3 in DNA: TGTGCCAGCATTTTCCAGGGGAGCGGGTATGCTTTGGACGAGCAGTACTTC.

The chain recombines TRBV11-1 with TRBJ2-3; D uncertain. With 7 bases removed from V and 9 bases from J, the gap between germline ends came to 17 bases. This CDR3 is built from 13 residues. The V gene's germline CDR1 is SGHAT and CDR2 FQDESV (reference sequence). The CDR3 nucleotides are TGTGCCAGCACCCCGGCCCTGGGAAGAACGCAGTATTTT. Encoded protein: CASTPALGRTQYF.

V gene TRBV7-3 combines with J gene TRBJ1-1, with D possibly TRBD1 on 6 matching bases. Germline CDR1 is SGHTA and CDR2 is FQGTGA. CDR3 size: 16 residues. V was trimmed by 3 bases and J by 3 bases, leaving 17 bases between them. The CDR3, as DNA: TGTGCCAGCAGCTTCTCCGGGACAAGGATCTACACTGAAGCTTTCTTT. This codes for CASSFSGTRIYTEAFF.

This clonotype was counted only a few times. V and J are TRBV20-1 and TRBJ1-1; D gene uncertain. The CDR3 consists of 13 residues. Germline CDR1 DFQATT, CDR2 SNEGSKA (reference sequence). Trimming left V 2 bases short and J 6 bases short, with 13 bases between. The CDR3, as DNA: TGCAGTGCTAGACATGATCCGGGAGCTGAAGCTTTCTTT. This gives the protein CSARHDPGAEAFF.